The 30 T cell receptor beta chains listed next were all sequenced from one sample in a study of T cells in Graves' hyperthyroidism and ophthalmopathy. Authors of the study amplified TCR beta CDR3 regions from RNA transcripts. First-round RT-PCR targeting the TCR CDR3 was performed with the HTBI primer set. MiXCR, run by TCRdb on the multiplex PCR reads, gives a single entry per CDR3 protein. Of 650,000 to 800,000 distinct CDR3 sequences in the sample, roughly 45% were seen once. Sequencing was done on a sample of peripheral blood or thyroid tissue (not recorded which). These receptors were obtained from an adult man with Graves' disease, either hyperthyroidism or ophthalmopathy (not recorded which).

This clonotype was counted many times. The DNA for the CDR3 is TGTGCCAGCAGTGAAAATCGAGGGGGCGGCTATAATTCACCCCTCCACTTT. Residues: CASSENRGGGYNSPLHF. The chain is built from TRBV25-1 and TRBJ1-6, with 7 bases matching TRBD1. The V gene end was trimmed by 2 bases and the J gene end by 3 bases; junction bases not matched to a gene: 7. The CDR3 extends over 17 amino acids. Germline assignment: CDR1 MGHDK and CDR2 SYGVNS.

The rearrangement links TRBV10-3 to TRBJ1-2; TRBD1 matches 9 bases. Trimming at V came to 9 bases and at J to 5 bases, leaving 7 bases not matched to a gene. Per germline, CDR1 ENHRY and CDR2 SYGVKD. CDR3 length: 13 residues. The CDR3: CAITGTGSYGYTF. CDR3 sequence (DNA): TGTGCCATAACCGGGACAGGGAGTTATGGCTACACCTTC.

V and J are TRBV7-9 and TRBJ1-2, with TRBD1 matching 9 bases. The CDR3 contains 15 residues. Germline V gene sequence: CDR1 SEHNR, CDR2 FQNEAQ (reference sequence). Losses at the gene ends were 5 bases for V and 6 bases for J; bases not matched to a gene: 10. The CDR3: CASSQDPGTGNGYTF. The CDR3 nucleotides read TGTGCCAGCAGCCAAGATCCCGGGACAGGGAATGGCTACACCTTC.

On this clonotype itself: Its ends do not fully match the called genes, so a read error is possible. The chain carries TRBV12-3 or TRBV12-4 and TRBJ1-2; 9 bases agree with TRBD1. The CDR3 extends over 15 amino acids. In DNA, the CDR3 is TGCGCCAGCAGCCTGACCGGGACAGGGAACCATGGCTACACCTTC. Translating it yields CASSLTGTGNHGYTF.

V usage is TRBV24-1 and J usage is TRBJ1-5; D is unclear. The V and J ends lost 12 bases and 6 bases respectively, with 11 bases between them. Germline values: CDR1 KGHDR, CDR2 SFDVKD. This CDR3 region has 11 residues. The CDR3 DNA follows: TGTGCCCGCCTTGGTGGTCAGCCCCAGCATTTT. This translates into CARLGGQPQHF.

This clonotype was recorded at least ten times. V and J are TRBV7-2 and TRBJ1-2; 8 nucleotides line up with TRBD1. The CDR3 is 13 amino acids. CDR1 is SGHTA and CDR2 is FQGNSA in the germline V gene. V lost 5 bases and J lost 7; bases outside the gene matches: 6. The CDR3, as DNA: TGTGCCAGCAGCCGTCAGGGGGCAGTTGGCTACACCTTC. Amino acids: CASSRQGAVGYTF.

As for this clonotype: This may be a read error, as it is one base from a much larger clone. The chain uses TRBV6-5 and TRBJ1-5; D perhaps matches TRBD1 (6 bases). The CDR3 runs to 13 residues. Per the germline V gene, CDR1 is MNHEY and CDR2 is SVGAGI. The CDR3 spells CAISYAYRASQHF. CDR3 bases: TGTGCCATCAGTTACGCCTACAGGGCGTCCCAGCATTTT.

The chain joins TRBV7-2 to TRBJ1-1; the D gene is possibly TRBD1 (5 bases). The CDR3 has 14 amino acids. Germline CDR1 is SGHTA and CDR2 is FQGNSA. V lost 5 bases and J 3 bases, leaving 13 bases between the germline ends. The CDR3 protein is CASSPYGGDTEAFF. CDR3 nucleotide sequence: TGTGCCAGCAGCCCGTACGGGGGGGACACTGAAGCTTTCTTT. The entire variable domain, with the rest obtained from reference TRBV7-2 and TRBJ1-1, is as follows: GAGVSQSPSNKVTEKGKDVELRCDPISGHTALYWYRQSLGQGLEFLIYFQGNSAPDKSGLPSDRFSAERTGGSVSTLTIQRTQQEDSAVYLCASSPYGGDTEAFFGQGTRLTVV.

The V gene is TRBV10-3, the J gene TRBJ1-5, with 11 bases lining up with TRBD1. V shed 6 bases and J 6 bases; nucleotides not matched to a gene: 7. This CDR3 comprises 15 residues. CDR1 and CDR2 (germline): ENHRY, SYGVKD. The CDR3 here is CAIRGQGGAAQPQHF. The CDR3 nucleotides are TGTGCCATCAGGGGACAGGGGGGGGCTGCTCAGCCCCAGCATTTT.

J is TRBJ2-5 and V is TRBV7-6; TRBD2 matches 7 bases. The V and J ends lost 5 bases and 5 bases, in that order; junction bases with no gene match: 17. The CDR3 is made up of 17 amino acids. Germline loops: CDR1 SGHVS, CDR2 FNYEAQ. The CDR3 region is CASSKSSGGSGLETQYF. CDR3 nucleotide sequence: TGTGCCAGCAGCAAAAGCTCGGGGGGTAGCGGGTTGGAGACCCAGTACTTC.

The chain couples TRBV9 to TRBJ2-5; 8 bases line up with TRBD2. The V gene's germline CDR1 is SGDLS and CDR2 YYNGEE. CDR3 size: 16 residues. V gave up 4 bases and J gave up 5 bases; unmatched junction bases: 13. CDR3 coding DNA: TGTGCCAGCAGCACACTAGCGGATCAGCTTGGGGAGACCCAGTACTTC. Protein sequence: CASSTLADQLGETQYF.

The CDR3 DNA reads TGCAGTGCTAGAGCATTCGGGGGGGACACTGAAGCTTTCTTT. This encodes CSARAFGGDTEAFF. The V call is TRBV20-1, the J call TRBJ1-1; tentatively, D is TRBD1 (5 bases). V dropped 1 base and J dropped 3 bases, with 12 bases sitting between them. The length of the CDR3 is 14 residues. Germline CDR1 reads DFQATT; CDR2 reads SNEGSKA (reference sequence).

This clonotype occurred once. V is TRBV29-1 and J is TRBJ2-3; 13 bases align to TRBD2. V shed 7 bases and J 4 bases; nucleotides not matched to a gene: 5. The CDR3 runs 14 residues. In germline, CDR1 is SQVTM, CDR2 ANQGSEA. This chain's CDR3 is CSGLAGGRADTQYF. CDR3 nucleotide sequence: TGCAGCGGACTAGCGGGGGGACGCGCAGATACGCAGTATTTT.

Only a few counts were recorded for this clonotype. The rearrangement links TRBV14 to TRBJ2-5, with TRBD2 matching 15 bases. The CDR3 extends over 16 amino acids. Trimming removed 4 bases from V and 5 bases from J; junction bases left unmatched: 5. Germline V gene data show CDR1 as SGHDN and CDR2 as FVKESK. CDR3 residues: CASSPGTSGRWETQYF. In DNA form, the CDR3 reads TGTGCCAGCAGCCCCGGGACTAGCGGGAGGTGGGAGACCCAGTACTTC.

The chain employs TRBV7-8 and TRBJ2-7; D may be TRBD2 (7 bases). The CDR3 is 14 amino acids. Germline V lookup: CDR1 SGHVS, CDR2 FQNEAQ. The V end lost 3 bases, the J end lost 3 bases, and 12 bases lay between the germline ends. DNA of the CDR3: TGTGCCAGCAGCTTGCGGGGGCATTACTACGAGCAGTACTTC. This codes for CASSLRGHYYEQYF.

This clonotype occurred many times. V gene TRBV20-1 combines with J gene TRBJ2-7, with 11 bases that match TRBD2. Germline lookup yields CDR1 DFQATT and CDR2 SNEGSKA (reference sequence). The CDR3 consists of 12 residues. J was trimmed by 5 bases and V by 6 bases; bases with no gene match: 3. The CDR3 reads CSAGTSGHEQYF. DNA of the CDR3: TGCAGTGCAGGGACTAGCGGCCACGAGCAGTACTTC.

The V and J genes are TRBV12-3 or TRBV12-4 and TRBJ1-3; TRBD1 aligns across 10 bases. Trimming at V came to 3 bases and at J to 5 bases, leaving 7 bases not matched to a gene. This CDR3 has 16 residues. The CDR3 DNA is TGTGCCAGCAGTTTTGTGGGACAGGGGATAAGAAACACCATATATTTT. Its translation is CASSFVGQGIRNTIYF.

This chain joins TRBV24-1 and TRBJ1-4, with D perhaps matching TRBD1 (6 bases). The CDR3 sequence is 15 residues long. CDR1 is KGHDR, CDR2 SFDVKD, per germline. Between the trimmed V and J ends, which lost 2 bases and 8 bases, there was a span of 14 bases. CDR3 amino acids: CATSDWGQGREKLFF. CDR3 coding DNA: TGTGCCACCAGTGATTGGGGGCAAGGACGCGAAAAACTGTTTTTT.

This clonotype was picked up one time. V gene TRBV29-1 combines with J gene TRBJ1-5; D may be TRBD1 (6 bases). V shed 6 bases and J shed 3 bases, with 15 bases lying between them. CDR3 length: 14 amino acids. Looked up from germline, CDR1 is SQVTM and CDR2 is ANQGSEA. CDR3 loop: CSVRERGSNQPQHF. CDR3 in DNA: TGCAGCGTAAGGGAGAGGGGGTCCAATCAGCCCCAGCATTTT.

This clonotype was observed many times. The V gene is TRBV2, the J gene TRBJ1-4; TRBD1 agrees at 7 bases. After removal of 8 bases from V and 6 bases from J, the junction contained 6 bases not matched to a gene. Per the germline V gene, CDR1 is SNHLY and CDR2 is FYNNEI. The CDR3 has 13 residues. DNA for the CDR3: TGTGCCAGCCAAAGGGGGCGAGATGAAAAACTGTTTTTT. Translation: CASQRGRDEKLFF.

The chain recombines TRBV15 with TRBJ1-1; a weak D match, TRBD1 (5 bases). CDR1 is LNHNV and CDR2 is YYDKDF in the germline V gene (reference sequence). The CDR3 consists of 16 residues. The V end lost 3 bases, the J end lost 1 base, and 15 bases lay between the germline ends. CDR3 in amino acids: CATSSPDQTGNTEAFF. The CDR3 coding sequence is TGTGCCACCAGCAGCCCAGACCAAACAGGGAACACTGAAGCTTTCTTT. The full variable domain, rest sourced from reference TRBV15 and TRBJ1-1, is DAMVIQNPRYQVTQFGKPVTLSCSQTLNHNVMYWYQQKSSQAPKLLFHYYDKDFNNEADTPDNFQSRRPNTSFCFLDIRSPGLGDTAMYLCATSSPDQTGNTEAFFGQGTRLTVV.

This chain joins TRBV29-1 and TRBJ1-1; no reliable D call. V was shortened by 8 bases and J by 2 bases, with 12 bases between the two germline ends. Germline CDR1 SQVTM, CDR2 ANQGSEA. This CDR3 has 12 residues. CDR3 DNA sequence: TGCAGCTTGTCCCCCGAAAACACTGAAGCTTTCTTT. As protein: CSLSPENTEAFF.

The chain uses TRBV7-6 and TRBJ1-2, with D perhaps matching TRBD1 (6 bases). Trimming shortened V by 6 bases and J by 8 bases, and 13 bases separated the two germline ends. Germline loops: CDR1 SGHVS, CDR2 FNYEAQ. The CDR3 runs 12 residues. DNA of the CDR3: TGTGCCAGCAGAGCCGTCGGGGGCGGCTACACCTTC. It codes for CASRAVGGGYTF.

There are a few counts of this clonotype. Compared with germline, one end of the junction differs, possibly owing to a read error. The genes are TRBV7-9 and TRBJ1-4, with TRBD1 matching 8 bases. Per the germline V gene, CDR1 is SEHNR and CDR2 is FQNEAQ (reference sequence). The CDR3 totals 16 residues. For the CDR3, the DNA is TGCGCCAGCAGCCAAGATGGATCAGGGGGCCGTGAAAAACTGTTTTTT. Its translation: CASSQDGSGGREKLFF.

The chain combines TRBV25-1 with TRBJ1-4; 7 nucleotides align to TRBD1. Germline V gene lookup returns CDR1 MGHDK and CDR2 SYGVNS. CDR3 size: 14 residues. The ends lost 7 bases at V and 0 bases at J; junction bases unmatched: 2. CDR3 amino acids: CASNGTATNEKLFF. In DNA form, the CDR3 reads TGTGCCAGCAATGGGACAGCAACTAATGAAAAACTGTTTTTT.

This clonotype showed up just a few times. V usage is TRBV19 and J usage is TRBJ1-2; TRBD1 is a possible D gene (6 bases). Germline CDR1 is LNHDA and CDR2 is SQIVND (reference sequence). Deletions cut 5 bases from V and 5 bases from J, with 15 bases between. The CDR3 length is 14 residues. The CDR3 DNA is TGTGCCAGTAGTCCGGACAGAGGGGAATATGGCTACACCTTC. Translating gives CASSPDRGEYGYTF. The full variable domain, completed using reference TRBV19 and TRBJ1-2, is DGGITQSPKYLFRKEGQNVTLSCEQNLNHDAMYWYRQDPGQGLRLIYYSQIVNDFQKGDIAEGYSVSREKKESFPLTVTSAQKNPTAFYLCASSPDRGEYGYTFGSGTRLTVV.

This clonotype was seen more than once but under ten times. This chain links TRBV5-1 with TRBJ1-4; D might be TRBD1 (6 bases). Per the germline V gene, CDR1 is SGHRS and CDR2 is YFSETQ. This CDR3 is 15 amino acids long. V lost 4 bases and J lost 7, with 17 bases in between. The DNA of the CDR3 is TGCGCCAGCAGCCCGGGGACAACAGGGTTTGAAAAACTGTTTTTT. This gives the protein CASSPGTTGFEKLFF.

About this clonotype itself: A much larger clone differs by one base, so this may be a read error. The CDR3 loop is CSVGTRLSGFGGYTF. DNA of the CDR3: TGCAGCGTTGGTACGAGGTTATCGGGTTTCGGTGGCTACACCTTC. V usage is TRBV29-1 and J usage is TRBJ1-2, with D hard to call. This CDR3 is 15 amino acids long. Trimming removed 4 bases from V and 7 bases from J, with 22 bases in between. Germline assignment: CDR1 SQVTM and CDR2 ANQGSEA.

In its sample, this clonotype was seen a few times. V and J are TRBV7-9 and TRBJ1-5; D remains ambiguous. The germline V gene has CDR1 SEHNR and CDR2 FQNEAQ (reference sequence). The V gene lost 5 bases and the J gene lost 4 bases, with 6 bases spanning the gap. This CDR3 spans 12 amino acids. CDR3 sequence reads: CASSAYNQPQHF. As DNA, the CDR3 is TGTGCCAGCAGCGCGTATAATCAGCCCCAGCATTTT.

V usage is TRBV5-1 and J usage is TRBJ1-2; D unclear. This CDR3 has 11 amino acids. V was trimmed by 1 base and J by 10 bases, leaving 8 bases between them. The germline CDR1 and CDR2 sequences are SGHRS and YFSETQ. The CDR3 here is CASSLYGLYTF. The CDR3 DNA follows: TGCGCCAGCAGCTTGTACGGTCTCTACACCTTC.